This section outlines one TCR beta chain sequence together with its context. No antigen is known for it. Germline V CDR1 and CDR2: SGHVS, FQNEAQ. The CDR3 length is 14 residues. With 5 bases clipped from V and 3 bases from J, the junction kept 5 bases outside the gene matches. TCRdb's table, derived via immunoSEQ multiplex PCR, lists solely in-frame clones and lacks some. The sample consists of around 99,000 clones, 91% of them appearing once. The data derive from a study of T cell responses to AZD1222 COVID-19 vaccine. General study points: Among those given AZD1222, only five or six were seropositive at baseline. The span of vaccine-associated CD4 TCRs extended across spike, with dominance at 160-218 and 743-854. Variant regions that are unmutated are reportedly the target of nearly half of spike-specific TCRs. The breadth and depth of Spike-specific TCRs increased once two AZD1222 doses had been given.

Here the sequenced sample was peripheral blood, taken on day 0 of AZD1222 vaccination. This chain links TRBV7-8 with TRBJ2-7; TRBD2 matches at 9 bases. The sequence was obtained from an adult in good health. The DNA for the CDR3 is TGTGCCAGCAGCCCTAGCGGGATGGACTACGAGCAGTACTTC. As protein: CASSPSGMDYEQYF.